This TCR beta chain derives from a study of T cells in Graves' hyperthyroidism and ophthalmopathy. Findings and caveats of the study: Ophthalmopathy was identified by the model a median roughly six months ahead of onset.

Germline V lookup: CDR1 DFQATT, CDR2 SNEGSKA (reference sequence). The CDR3 covers 13 residues. V gave up 3 bases and J gave up 6 bases, with 12 bases separating them. Amplification of TCR beta CDR3 regions was performed using RNA transcripts as template. First-round RT-PCR with HTBI primers amplified the TCR CDR3 region. TCRdb recomputed calls from the multiplex PCR reads with MiXCR, one row per CDR3 protein. The sample has about 740,000 distinct CDR3 sequences, 14% seen once. This clonotype was seen many times. Its antigen is currently unknown. Specimen: blood. The chain is built from TRBV20-1 and TRBJ2-1, with D possibly called TRBD1 or TRBD2 (5 bases each). This clonotype originated in a woman under 30 with Graves' hyperthyroidism. The CDR3 DNA reads as TGCAGTGCTAGCGAGGGGTGGGGCAATGAGCAGTTCTTC. Translation: CSASEGWGNEQFF.